These 3 T cell receptor beta chains originate from one sample sequenced in a study of STAT5B mutations in CD4+ large granular lymphocyte leukemia (dated by TCRdb to between 2021 and 2022). The library came from the immunoSEQ multiplex PCR assay. TCRdb holds this immuneACCESS table with in-frame rearrangements only. Some clones are missing; in checked studies, unresolved V genes explain under half, and the rest has no known cause. For this sample there are 48,000 or so clones; just over 70% appear just once. The ten most abundant clones make up about 1.5% of the sample. Sequences were obtained from CD4+ T cells from blood buffy coats. The receptors come from a human donor in good health.

The chain carries TRBV5-1 and TRBJ2-1; the match to TRBD1 covers 9 bases. Trimming took 2 bases from V and 7 from J; bases not matched to a gene: 1. The CDR3 totals 13 residues. CDR1 SGHRS and CDR2 YFSETQ come from the germline V gene. The DNA of the CDR3 is TGCGCCAGCAGCTTCGGACAGGGGAATGAGCAGTTCTTC. Protein product: CASSFGQGNEQFF.

This clone was counted once. The chain has TRBV6-5 and TRBJ2-3; TRBD2 aligns across 8 bases. The CDR3 loop spans 15 amino acids. Looked up from germline, CDR1 is MNHEY and CDR2 is SVGAGI. The junction had 14 bases not matched to a gene; V was cut back by 8 bases and J by 7 bases. CDR3 coding DNA: TGTGCCAGCCGACGAGTCGGGGGGGGAGGGAATACGCAGTATTTT. Encoded protein: CASRRVGGGGNTQYF.

This chain connects TRBV10-3 to TRBJ2-7; D uncertain. V lost 8 bases to trimming and J lost 3 bases, with 8 bases between them. The CDR3 length is 11 residues. The germline gives CDR1 ENHRY, CDR2 SYGVKD. The DNA of the CDR3 is TGTGCCATCCCTTTGTACTACGAGCAGTACTTC. Protein sequence: CAIPLYYEQYF.